A single sample is the source of the 22 T cell receptor beta chains below, sequenced in a study of shared clonotypes between healthy human individuals. In the naive CD8 group, cells lacked CD45RO and were positively selected for CCR7, so terminally differentiated effector memory CD45RA+ cells were left out. The protocol was immunoSEQ multiplex PCR, while the TCRdb copy is restricted to in-frame clones and leaves out a portion. The sample lists roughly 550,000 clones, roughly 95% seen once, with around 0.097% in the top ten. The sample consisted of naive CD8+ T cells sorted from blood. These receptors all stem from a woman aged 25 to 39 in good health.

This chain links TRBV4-1 with TRBJ2-1, with 7 bases identical to TRBD2. The germline V gene has CDR1 MGHRA and CDR2 YSYEKL. V trimming: 3 bases; J trimming: 2 bases; junction bases outside the gene matches: 13. This CDR3 spans 18 amino acids. The CDR3 loop reads CASSQREGGAGAYNEQFF. The CDR3 nucleotides are TGCGCCAGCAGCCAGAGGGAGGGAGGCGCGGGAGCCTACAATGAGCAGTTCTTC.

The V gene is TRBV28, the J gene TRBJ2-7, with TRBD2 matching 8 bases. This CDR3 is 15 amino acids long. Trimming cost V 5 bases and J 6 bases; bases outside gene matches: 12. In germline, CDR1 is MDHEN, CDR2 SYDVKM. CDR3 DNA sequence: TGTGCCAGCAGTCCAAGTAGCGGGAAGGTTGGCGAGCAGTACTTC. Protein product: CASSPSSGKVGEQYF.

The chain carries TRBV10-3 and TRBJ1-5; TRBD1 agrees at 8 bases. CDR3 length: 13 residues. J lost 2 bases, V lost 10 bases, and 4 bases had no gene match. Germline-derived CDR1 and CDR2 are ENHRY and SYGVKD. The CDR3 nucleotides read TGTGCCACAGGGGGACAGGGCAATCAGCCCCAGCATTTT. It yields the protein CATGGQGNQPQHF.

The J gene is TRBJ2-4, the V gene TRBV11-3; D unclear. Germline CDR1 SGHNT, CDR2 YENEEA. This CDR3 has 13 amino acids. The V and J ends lost 2 bases and 6 bases respectively, with 8 bases between them. The CDR3 coding sequence is TGTGCCAGCAGCTTATATGACCTAAACATTCAGTACTTC. The encoded protein is CASSLYDLNIQYF.

V is TRBV27 and J is TRBJ2-5, with a tentative D call TRBD1 (6 bases). CDR3 length: 14 residues. The V gene lost 5 bases and the J gene lost 4 bases, with 14 bases spanning the gap. The germline V gene encodes CDR1 MNHEY and CDR2 SMNVEV (reference sequence). CDR3 sequence reads: CASSPGTFLETQYF. For the CDR3, the DNA is TGTGCCAGCAGTCCCGGGACATTCTTAGAGACCCAGTACTTC.

Concerning this clone: The junction does not match germline at one end; this may be a read error. The J gene is TRBJ2-2, the V gene TRBV6-5; D tentatively fits TRBD1 or TRBD2 (5 bases each). CDR1 and CDR2 (germline): MNHEY, SVGAGI. This CDR3 comprises 12 residues. CDR3 amino acids: CATQDGTGELFF. The DNA of the CDR3 is TGTGCCACCCAAGACGGGACCGGAGAGCTGTTTTTT.

The V call is TRBV28, the J call TRBJ2-7, with 7 nucleotides matching TRBD1. The V and J ends lost 2 bases and 3 bases, in that order; junction bases with no gene match: 4. Looked up from germline, CDR1 is MDHEN and CDR2 is SYDVKM. CDR3 length: 14 residues. In nucleotides, the CDR3 is TGTGCCAGCAGTTTAGGAAACAGGGGCTACGAGCAGTACTTC. Translation: CASSLGNRGYEQYF.

V and J are TRBV14 and TRBJ2-7; either TRBD1 or TRBD2 may fit D (5 bases each). V lost 4 bases and J 6 bases, leaving 10 bases between the germline ends. Germline V gene data show CDR1 as SGHDN and CDR2 as FVKESK. The CDR3 is 12 amino acids. In nucleotides, the CDR3 is TGTGCCAGCAGCCCCGACGGGGCCGAGCAGTACTTC. Its protein is CASSPDGAEQYF. Full variable domain (missing parts from reference TRBV14 and TRBJ2-7): EAGVTQFPSHSVIEKGQTVTLRCDPISGHDNLYWYRRVMGKEIKFLLHFVKESKQDESGMPNNRFLAERTGGTYSTLKVQPAELEDSGVYFCASSPDGAEQYFGPGTRLTVT.

The chain couples TRBV7-9 to TRBJ2-7, with no clear D. Trimming shortened V by 6 bases and J by 7 bases, and 13 bases separated the two germline ends. The CDR3 loop spans 12 amino acids. Looked up from germline, CDR1 is SEHNR and CDR2 is FQNEAQ (reference sequence). The CDR3 here is CASSPDGIEQYF. The DNA of the CDR3 is TGTGCCAGCAGTCCCGACGGTATTGAGCAGTACTTC.

The rearrangement joins TRBV19 to TRBJ2-5; maybe TRBD2 (5 bases). V was shortened by 0 bases and J by 0 bases, with 14 bases between the two germline ends. The V gene's germline CDR1 is LNHDA and CDR2 SQIVND (reference sequence). The CDR3 is 17 amino acids. The CDR3 loop reads CASSIDLEAAHQETQYF. CDR3 in DNA: TGTGCCAGTAGTATAGATTTGGAGGCGGCTCACCAAGAGACCCAGTACTTC.

The chain carries TRBV15 and TRBJ1-5, with D unresolved. The CDR3 has 13 residues. Trimming took off 6 bases at V and 4 bases at J, with 10 bases between the two ends. Germline V CDR1 and CDR2: LNHNV, YYDKDF (reference sequence). CDR3 in DNA: TGTGCCACCAGTAGGCAGAAGAATCAGCCCCAGCATTTT. Protein: CATSRQKNQPQHF.

The chain combines TRBV2 with TRBJ2-7; no definite D call. Trimming stripped 8 bases from V and 7 bases from J, with 12 bases between. The CDR3 has 11 amino acids. Per germline, CDR1 SNHLY and CDR2 FYNNEI. The CDR3: CASQDTPEQYF. As DNA, the CDR3 is TGTGCCAGCCAAGACACACCGGAGCAGTACTTC. The whole variable domain, remainder taken from reference TRBV2 and TRBJ2-7, is EPEVTQTPSHQVTQMGQEVILRCVPISNHLYFYWYRQILGQKVEFLVSFYNNEISEKSEIFDDQFSVERPDGSNFTLKIRSTKLEDSAMYFCASQDTPEQYFGPGTRLTVT.

This clone showed up just a few times. This rearrangement joins TRBV2 to TRBJ2-3; D not certain. CDR1 SNHLY and CDR2 FYNNEI come from the germline V gene. The CDR3 has 15 residues. The V end was cut by 3 bases, the J end by 1 base, with 11 bases between. CDR3: CASSEGFDGTDTQYF. In nucleotides, the CDR3 is TGTGCCAGCAGTGAGGGTTTTGACGGCACAGATACGCAGTATTTT.

As for this clone: The same CDR3 also results from other DNA sequences found in this sample. The J gene is TRBJ2-1, the V gene TRBV27, with TRBD2 matching over 15 bases. The V gene end was trimmed by 2 bases and the J gene end by 7 bases; junction bases not matched to a gene: 0. The CDR3 runs 15 residues. The germline V gene has CDR1 MNHEY and CDR2 SMNVEV (reference sequence). The DNA for the CDR3 is TGTGCCAGCAGTTTAGGGACTAGCGGGAGGAATGAGCAGTTCTTC. It is translated as CASSLGTSGRNEQFF.

This chain joins TRBV14 and TRBJ2-7; D unresolved. Per the germline V gene, CDR1 is SGHDN and CDR2 is FVKESK. This CDR3 comprises 16 residues. V lost 2 bases, J lost 6 bases, and 20 bases lay in between. As DNA, the CDR3 is TGTGCCAGCAGCCAATATGGCTCCGGCCCCTTCGGCGAGCAGTACTTC. Amino acids: CASSQYGSGPFGEQYF. Looking up the rest from reference TRBV14 and TRBJ2-7 gives the full variable domain: EAGVTQFPSHSVIEKGQTVTLRCDPISGHDNLYWYRRVMGKEIKFLLHFVKESKQDESGMPNNRFLAERTGGTYSTLKVQPAELEDSGVYFCASSQYGSGPFGEQYFGPGTRLTVT.

V usage is TRBV15 and J usage is TRBJ2-3; 9 bases line up with TRBD2. J gave up 2 bases and V 0 bases, and 9 bases lay outside the gene matches. This CDR3 has 18 residues. CDR1 is LNHNV and CDR2 is YYDKDF in the germline V gene (reference sequence). CDR3 protein: CATSRDDPTSGPTDTQYF. In DNA, the CDR3 is TGTGCCACCAGCAGAGATGACCCGACTAGCGGCCCCACAGATACGCAGTATTTT. The whole variable domain, remainder taken from reference TRBV15 and TRBJ2-3, is DAMVIQNPRYQVTQFGKPVTLSCSQTLNHNVMYWYQQKSSQAPKLLFHYYDKDFNNEADTPDNFQSRRPNTSFCFLDIRSPGLGDTAMYLCATSRDDPTSGPTDTQYFGPGTRLTVL.

This chain connects TRBV28 to TRBJ1-1, with 7 nucleotides matching TRBD1. The CDR3 contains 14 residues. The germline CDR1 and CDR2 sequences are MDHEN and SYDVKM. Losses at the gene ends were 4 bases for V and 4 bases for J; bases not matched to a gene: 6. This chain's CDR3 is CASSSDRVLTEAFF. The CDR3, as DNA: TGTGCCAGCAGTTCCGACAGGGTGCTCACTGAAGCTTTCTTT.

This rearrangement joins TRBV10-2 to TRBJ1-4; D may be TRBD1 (6 bases). The V gene lost 6 bases and the J gene lost 7 bases, with 12 bases spanning the gap. The germline V gene has CDR1 WSHSY and CDR2 SAAADI. The CDR3 consists of 13 residues. CDR3: CASSPAGVEKLFF. In DNA, the CDR3 is TGCGCCAGCAGCCCCGCAGGGGTTGAAAAACTGTTTTTT.

The V and J genes are TRBV20-1 and TRBJ2-7, with D unclear. The CDR3 length is 9 residues. CDR1 and CDR2 (germline): DFQATT, SNEGSKA (reference sequence). Trimming cost V 6 bases and J 5 bases, with 5 bases left between them. The CDR3 DNA reads TGCAGTGCAGTTGACGAGCAGTACTTC. This translates into CSAVDEQYF.

The CDR3 DNA sequence: TGTGCCAGCAGTTTGGACAGGGGGCTTTGGAATGAGCAGTTCTTC. This encodes CASSLDRGLWNEQFF. This chain links TRBV28 with TRBJ2-1, with 11 bases lining up with TRBD1. The germline V gene has CDR1 MDHEN and CDR2 SYDVKM. The CDR3 is 15 amino acids. V lost 3 bases, J lost 7 bases, and 5 bases stayed unmatched.

This rearrangement joins TRBV5-4 to TRBJ1-2; perhaps TRBD1 as D (5 bases). The CDR3 sequence is 14 residues long. Per germline, CDR1 SGHNT and CDR2 YYREEE (reference sequence). V was shortened by 4 bases and J by 4 bases, with 14 bases between the two germline ends. Written as DNA, the CDR3 is TGTGCCAGCAGCCGCGGGGGGTTTGGCTATGGCTACACCTTC. Its translation is CASSRGGFGYGYTF.

The gene calls are TRBV27 and TRBJ2-3; 10 bases match TRBD2. This CDR3 spans 17 amino acids. V lost 3 bases and J lost 2; bases outside the gene matches: 8. CDR1 is MNHEY and CDR2 is SMNVEV in the germline V gene (reference sequence). The CDR3 bases are TGTGCCAGCAGTTTGGCCCTAGCGGGAGTGGTCACAGATACGCAGTATTTT. Translating it yields CASSLALAGVVTDTQYF.